This TCR beta chain was identified during a study of cytomegalovirus exposure and HLA in healthy donors. As concerns this clone: Its antigen is currently unknown.

Data came from immunoSEQ multiplex PCR; TCRdb stores just in-frame clones and leaves some out. In the table there are around 110,000 clones, about 87% of which are singletons. General study results and limits: CMV antigen specificity was confirmed in vitro for a few CMV-associated chains. Cytomegalovirus-associated TCR beta chains were listed, numbering more than 150.

Germline V gene data show CDR1 as MDHEN and CDR2 as SYDVKM. CDR3 length equals 15 residues. The junction had 13 bases not matched to a gene; V was cut back by 7 bases and J by 5 bases. Sequencing was carried out using PBMCs. This TCR came from a woman aged 18 to 35 in good health and CMV-seropositive. The chain uses TRBV28 and TRBJ1-1; 7 bases are a match to TRBD1. CDR3 DNA sequence: TGTGCCAGCAAACCGAGGACAGGAGGGGCTACTGAAGCTTTCTTT. Protein sequence: CASKPRTGGATEAFF. Combining the CDR3 with reference TRBV28 and TRBJ1-1 gives the whole variable domain DVKVTQSSRYLVKRTGEKVFLECVQDMDHENMFWYRQDPGLGLRLIYFSYDVKMKEKGDIPEGYSVSREKKERFSLILESASTNQTSMYLCASKPRTGGATEAFFGQGTRLTVV.